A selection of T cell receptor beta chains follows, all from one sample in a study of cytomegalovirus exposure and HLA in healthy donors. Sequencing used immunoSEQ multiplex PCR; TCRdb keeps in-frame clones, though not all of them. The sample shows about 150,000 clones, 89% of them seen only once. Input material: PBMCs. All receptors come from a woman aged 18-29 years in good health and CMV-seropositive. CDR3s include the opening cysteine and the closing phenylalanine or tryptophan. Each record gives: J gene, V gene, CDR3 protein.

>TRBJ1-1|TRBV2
CASSEATGDAEAFF
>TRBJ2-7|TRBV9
CASSVGDNSYEQYF
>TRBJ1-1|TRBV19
CASSISGGQGEAFF
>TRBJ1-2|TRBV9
CASRRGAGGDGDYGYTF
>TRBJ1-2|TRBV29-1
CSAGTGTTYGYTF
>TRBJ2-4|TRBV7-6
CASSLGDRGIENIQYF
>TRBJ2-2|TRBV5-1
CASSLNSGGTAGELFF
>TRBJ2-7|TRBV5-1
CASSGTGGSYEQYF
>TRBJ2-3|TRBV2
CASSARRGGLRTDTQYF
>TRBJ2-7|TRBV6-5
CASTGTGTGANEQYF
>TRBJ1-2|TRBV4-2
CASSQGDSYGYTF
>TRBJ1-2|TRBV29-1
CSVLGQGGGYTF
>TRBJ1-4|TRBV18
CASSPSTGVLNEKLFF
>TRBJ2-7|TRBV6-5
CASSSQGWGREQYF
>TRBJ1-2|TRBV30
CAWRDRVGYYGYTF
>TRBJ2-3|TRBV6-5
CASRRRGLTDTQYF
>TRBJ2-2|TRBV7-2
CASSNRDSRLF
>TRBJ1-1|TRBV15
CATSRDPDRWPTEAFF
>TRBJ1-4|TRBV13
CASSFHGTANEKLFF
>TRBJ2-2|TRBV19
CAIYSGTANTGELFF
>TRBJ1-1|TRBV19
CASTSITPGTAEAFF
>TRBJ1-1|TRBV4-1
CASSQVTGNTEAFF
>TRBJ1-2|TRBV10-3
CAISVQGYNYGYTF
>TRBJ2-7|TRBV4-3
CASSQDRADYEQYF
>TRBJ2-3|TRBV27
CASSSPGGTDTQYF
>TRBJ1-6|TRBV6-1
CASSGITGTVYNSPLHF
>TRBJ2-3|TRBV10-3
CAISESQDSTDTQYF
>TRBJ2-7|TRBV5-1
CASSSRDRGWYRTDWTSYEQYF
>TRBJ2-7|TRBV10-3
CAISGTNSYEQYF
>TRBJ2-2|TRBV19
CASSIAAKGELFF
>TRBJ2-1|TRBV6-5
CASSSLAEQFF
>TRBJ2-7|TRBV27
CASSSMTGTEYF
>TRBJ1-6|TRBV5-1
CASSLAGGYSYNSPLHF
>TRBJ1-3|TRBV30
CAWSTGEGNTIYF
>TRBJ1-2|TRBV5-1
CASRGADYGYTF
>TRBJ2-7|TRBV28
CASSSWRGWRTLSYEQYF
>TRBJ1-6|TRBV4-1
CASSQAQGNSPLHF
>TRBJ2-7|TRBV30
CAWSLWGQGGQYF
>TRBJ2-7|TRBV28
CASSFPPRSPSYEQYF
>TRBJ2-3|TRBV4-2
CASSYKTGLASPQTSDTQYF
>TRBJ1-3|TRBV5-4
CASSPGGQVVPSGNTIYF
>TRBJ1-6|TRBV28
CASSSQQGSSPLHF
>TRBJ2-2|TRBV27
CASSLTGGGPNTGELFF